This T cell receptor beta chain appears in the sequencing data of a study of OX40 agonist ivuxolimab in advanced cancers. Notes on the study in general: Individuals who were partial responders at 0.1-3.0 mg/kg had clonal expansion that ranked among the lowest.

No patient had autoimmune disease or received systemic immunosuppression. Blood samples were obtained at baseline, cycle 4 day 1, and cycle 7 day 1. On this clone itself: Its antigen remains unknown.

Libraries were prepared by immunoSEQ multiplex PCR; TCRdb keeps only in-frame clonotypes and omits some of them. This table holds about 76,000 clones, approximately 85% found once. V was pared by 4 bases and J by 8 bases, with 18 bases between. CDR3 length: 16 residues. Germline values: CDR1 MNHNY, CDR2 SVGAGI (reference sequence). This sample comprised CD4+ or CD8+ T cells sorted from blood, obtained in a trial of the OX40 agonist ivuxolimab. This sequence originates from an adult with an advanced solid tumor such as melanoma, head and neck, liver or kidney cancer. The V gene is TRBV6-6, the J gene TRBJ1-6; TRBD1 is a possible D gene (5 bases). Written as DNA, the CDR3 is TGTGCCAGCAGTTCGCGGGGACGGGCGACGGATTCACCCCTCCACTTT. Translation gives CASSSRGRATDSPLHF.